The present entry profiles one T cell receptor (beta chain) with its context. The target of this receptor is not known. Mismatch with germline at one junction end may stem from a read error. The data were obtained in a study of blood T cells in healthy people across ages (dated by TCRdb to about 2015). Study-wide context: In model experiments, roughly one uniquely barcoded TCR beta cDNA molecule per two T cells was captured by template switching. Donors were grouped into four age groups: young (average 16 years), middle-aged (about 40), aged (around 60) and long-lived (less than 85). Using the same blood draw, the study looked at two additional independent replicas of 1 million unique cDNA reads for two donors, one aged 18 to 30 and the other aged 80 or older. To track age-related changes in TCR beta repertoire diversity, the study relied on deep sequencing normalized with unique cDNA molecular identifiers. Study-level results and caveats: Observed TCR beta diversity per million T cells fell roughly linearly with age, and a significant reduction was already apparent by age around 40. Because the CMV infection status of the donors was unknown, age-related changes in expanded clonotypes may potentially have been confounded. Total diversity estimates from one million sequenced T cells were considered lower bounds and underestimates. Since profiling was done on bulk unsorted PBMCs, naive and antigen-experienced compartments could not be conclusively compared. The percentage of naive T cells measured by flow cytometry correlated strongly with observed TCR beta diversity. The long-lived group showed more naive CD4+ T cells, fewer expanded clones and increased TCR diversity than the aged group, suggesting age selection.

Looking up the germline V gene (reference sequence) yields CDR1 SEHNR and CDR2 FQNEAQ. The CDR3 sequence holds 17 residues, the cysteine and phenylalanine included. Left in the record is the CDR3 DNA by itself, 51 bases read in frame from the first base. Library preparation employed 5' RACE. Instrument on record: Illumina HiSeq 2500. A second PCR of roughly 7 to 12 cycles was run with a J-beta primer mix and a sample-barcoded 5' primer. Each TCR beta cDNA molecule received a unique molecular identifier from a template-switch 5' adaptor carrying 12 random nucleotides. Each sample yielded at least 3 million CDR3-containing paired-end reads. First-strand cDNA synthesis was performed from all RNA using the Mint cDNA synthesis kit, with priming by a TRBC-specific oligonucleotide. Following uracil-DNA glycosylase treatment, a first 18-cycle PCR with universal primers M1SS and BC2_uni_R was performed on all cDNA. On the authors' methods: Each sample was normalized by randomly selecting 1 million high-quality reads, each carrying a distinct molecular identifier. Instead of being binned into consensus sequences, reads that shared molecular identifiers were thrown out. MiTCR, set to a Q25 quality threshold and the strictest error-elimination algorithm, was used for CDR3 identification, clonotype clustering and error correction. A nonparametric unseen species model using Euler transformation provided a lower-bound estimate of total TCR beta diversity. The public reads were quality trimmed at Q25 with fastp and then assembled into clones with MiXCR by TCRdb, keeping productive beta chains. Each CDR3 protein appears once, grouped with its most common genes and DNA. The authors' filters were not applied to this entry. Across this sample there are around 1,000,000 distinct CDR3 sequences, with around 25% seen only once. About 0.69% of the sample belongs to the ten largest clones.

Systemically healthy Caucasian individuals from Russia, around 38 in total and aged roughly 6 to 100 years, were included as donors. Ten milliliters of peripheral blood were drawn from each donor into EDTA-treated Vacutainer tubes. Ficoll-Paque density-gradient centrifugation was used to isolate PBMCs, with at least 6.5 million per sample. Trizol reagent was used to extract total RNA from PBMCs, with at least 6 micrograms per sample. The percentages of naive CD45RAhigh/CD27high T cells were determined by flow cytometry on a PBMC aliquot from every donor. These data were likewise used in another study, on T cells of mothers and their children. Per that second paper: Donors were nine systemically healthy Caucasian individuals: three mothers and their six children. cDNA synthesis used all of the extracted RNA, with approximately 1.4 ug of RNA in each 15 ul reaction. In the second PCR, sample barcodes and 2-4 random nucleotides were introduced via the M1S primer. Over 10 million TCR beta CDR3 reads came from each mother, compared with some 3 million reads from each child. Thymic selection similarly shapes TCR recombination output in related and unrelated pairs, with minor effect from inherited differences. Normalized repertoire overlap was always found to be slightly, but never significantly, higher in related mother-child pairs than in unrelated mother-child pairs. With a sensitivity of approximately 100 clones per million clonotypes, no persistent microchimeric T cell clones were detected. In the study, deep NGS was used to compare the TCR beta repertoires of mothers and children, and features distinguishing related mother-child pairs from unrelated individuals were sought. The mean age was roughly 40 +/- 4 years for the mothers and roughly 10 +/- 4 years for the children. After adapter ligation with NEBNext reagents, the libraries were sequenced on Illumina HiSeq 2000 with 100+100 nt paired-end reads. To prevent cross-contamination, the mother and child libraries were prepared one month apart and sequenced in separate runs. For each donor, somewhere between roughly 450,000 and 2,100,000 distinct TCR beta clonotypes were identified. Naive TCR beta clonotypes were estimated from low-frequency clonotypes matched to each donor's FACS-determined naive share, without sorting.

Sequencing was performed on blood. The rearrangement joined TRBV7-9 to TRBJ2-5, with a tentative D gene TRBD1 over 6 matching bases. The receptor was isolated from a girl aged 2 to 9 in good health. The encoded CDR3 is CASSLMSGTHIQETQYF. The nucleotide sequence reads as follows: TGCGCCAGCAGCTTAATGTCAGGGACACATATCCAAGAGACCCAGTACTTC. Here the CDR3 is joined to the reference TRBV7-9 and TRBJ2-5 genes, and the full variable domain is: DTGVSQNPRHKITKRGQNVTFRCDPISEHNRLYWYRQTLGQGPEFLTYFQNEAQLEKSRLLSDRFSAERPKGSFSTLEIQRTEQGDSAMYLCASSLMSGTHIQETQYFGPGTRLLVL.